This is a list of T cell receptor beta chains from one sample in a study of blood T cell repertoires in COVID-19. Libraries were prepared by immunoSEQ multiplex PCR; TCRdb keeps only in-frame clonotypes and omits some of them. The sample holds about 150,000 clones, around 84% seen once. The sequencing input was PBMCs or T cells enriched from blood (not recorded which). Every receptor here comes from a man aged 50-60 years who had recovered from COVID-19. CDR3s include the opening cysteine and the closing phenylalanine or tryptophan. The order of the fields is CDR3 protein, V gene, J gene.

CASNIKPGEQYF	TRBV12-3/TRBV12-4	TRBJ2-7
CASSIQGTPQYRNTEAFF	TRBV18	TRBJ1-1
CASSPQKYYGYTF	TRBV7-8	TRBJ1-2
CASSPGTGKEKLFF	TRBV18	TRBJ1-4
CASSRQTSPETQYF	TRBV4-1	TRBJ2-5
CASSQDTRGDYGYTF	TRBV4-3	TRBJ1-2
CASSQGLAGRSGELFF	TRBV3-1/TRBV3-2	TRBJ2-2
CSASDSYSNQPQHF	TRBV20-1	TRBJ1-5
CASSPWGLAGGMTSYEQYF	TRBV27	TRBJ2-7
CASSFSGNQPQHF	TRBV12-3/TRBV12-4	TRBJ1-5
CASSSVRDTKDTQYF	TRBV5-1	TRBJ2-3
CASSIGQGRYEQYF	TRBV19	TRBJ2-7
CASSLSGVYEQYF	TRBV27	TRBJ2-7
CATSRGQGIRQPQHF	TRBV15	TRBJ1-5
CASSRGYSNQPQHF	TRBV19	TRBJ1-5
CASSLAVYNEQFF	TRBV5-8	TRBJ2-1
CASSSASGLITDTQYF	TRBV9	TRBJ2-3
CASSEQAGMNTEAFF	TRBV2	TRBJ1-1
CASRLRHRGTEAFF	TRBV3-1/TRBV3-2	TRBJ1-1
CASSLGGSYGYTF	TRBV7-9	TRBJ1-2
CASSVQGFLQETQYF	TRBV9	TRBJ2-5
CASSLARVRTVGHGYTF	TRBV7-2	TRBJ1-2
CASTPWAFGPQHF	TRBV2	TRBJ1-5
CASSQVNRADEQYF	TRBV3-1/TRBV3-2	TRBJ2-7
CASSVGVGGGSNQPQHF	TRBV2	TRBJ1-5
CASTSGGHEQYF	TRBV10-2	TRBJ2-7
CASSPQGNQPQHF	TRBV6-5	TRBJ1-5
CASSFSGFSGNTIYF	TRBV5-8	TRBJ1-3
CASSSLRTGELFF	TRBV11-2	TRBJ2-2
CAWRNSGHYEQYF	TRBV30	TRBJ2-7
CASKKGANFGGYTF	TRBV2	TRBJ1-2
CAISESPGFVQFF	TRBV10-3	TRBJ2-1
CASSSRVGQSAGQPQHF	TRBV5-8	TRBJ1-5
CASGFGYEQYF	TRBV12-5	TRBJ2-7
CASSQESVQGAWQETQYF	TRBV14	TRBJ2-5
CASSIGGQYYYGYTF	TRBV19	TRBJ1-2
CAWGRLAGGQGTGELFF	TRBV30	TRBJ2-2